This T cell receptor (beta chain) was profiled in a study of T cells in women clearing cervical HPV infection. Study as a whole: For cases, blood was sampled a median around 140 days after lesion detection, interquartile range about 90 to 200 days.

Study findings and constraints: CIN3+ cases had significantly higher TCR repertoire richness than controls, but evenness did not differ. Unknown T-cell numbers per sample may underlie the richness differences.

To note about this clone: Its antigen is unidentified. The read falls 3 residues short of the CDR3 end, and the missing part is taken from the germline J gene.

Each participant carried one incident cervical HPV16 infection only. The CDR3 consists of 14 residues. Germline V lookup: CDR1 SGHRS, CDR2 YFSETQ. Trimming cost V 5 bases and J 8 bases, with 17 bases left between them. The table came from immunoSEQ multiplex PCR; TCRdb's copy has only in-frame clones and leaves some out. The listing contains roughly 30,000 clones. The source is a woman between 18 and 75 years old with a cervical HPV16 infection that either progressed to CIN3+ or cleared (not recorded which). The chain uses TRBV5-1 and TRBJ2-1, with D possibly TRBD1 on 6 matching bases. Sequencing was done on a sample of blood buffy coat. The sequenced part of the CDR3 DNA is TGCGCCAGCAGTGATTGGGACAAGGGGGATGAG. Protein: CASSDWDKGDE. The full CDR3 reads CASSDWDKGDEQFF.